This TCR beta chain was sequenced during a study of cytomegalovirus exposure and HLA in healthy donors. Study overall: Within an early data release were 85 million or so unique TCRs drawn from HLA-typed donors.

V shed 4 bases and J shed 6 bases, with 16 bases lying between them. Germline V gene sequence: CDR1 MDHEN, CDR2 SYDVKM. The CDR3 length is 15 residues. The PCR made use of 60 Vbeta and 13 Jbeta primers. Here immunoSEQ multiplex PCR was the method, and the copy in TCRdb shows in-frame clones only, minus some. The table includes roughly 290,000 clones, approximately 90% detected once. The chain employs TRBV28 and TRBJ1-5, with D tentatively TRBD1 (5 bases). This sequence originates from a woman in her late teens or twenties in good health and CMV-seronegative. Sequencing used PBMCs. As DNA, the CDR3 is TGTGCCAGCAGTTCTCCTCGGGACTCCGGTCAGCCCCAGCATTTT. It codes for CASSSPRDSGQPQHF. Full variable domain (missing parts from reference TRBV28 and TRBJ1-5): DVKVTQSSRYLVKRTGEKVFLECVQDMDHENMFWYRQDPGLGLRLIYFSYDVKMKEKGDIPEGYSVSREKKERFSLILESASTNQTSMYLCASSSPRDSGQPQHFGDGTRLSIL.